This note documents a single T cell receptor beta chain sequence. This sample was taken from a study of T cell changes during pregnancy in multiple sclerosis. The repertoire was sequenced with immunoSEQ multiplex PCR; TCRdb's copy has only in-frame clones and lacks some. Of about 68,000 clones in the sample, about 92% were seen once. Sequencing was performed on peripheral blood, taken in the second trimester of pregnancy. The sequence derives from a female donor in good health, enrolled as a control in a pregnancy study.

The CDR3 DNA follows: TGTGCCAGCAGCAAAAACAGGGAAGACCAGCCCCAGCATTTT. Protein: CASSKNREDQPQHF. The chain links TRBV9 to TRBJ1-5; tentative D call: TRBD1 (6 bases). V lost 4 bases to trimming and J lost 7 bases, with 15 bases between them. The CDR3 contains 14 residues. Germline V lookup: CDR1 SGDLS, CDR2 YYNGEE.